Below are 29 T cell receptor beta chains sequenced from a single sample in a study of CD8+CD57+ T cells in acquired aplastic anemia (dated by TCRdb to 2016 to 2018). TCRdb lists the instrument as Illumina HiSeq 2000. Genomic DNA was used as template for profiling of TCR beta VDJ combinations and CDR3 sequences. In-frame beta chains were kept once TCRdb had trimmed the public reads at Q25 with fastp and called clones with MiXCR. Rows matching on CDR3 protein sequence are summarized as one entry with the most common DNA and genes. The sample yields roughly 180,000 distinct CDR3 sequences; around 63% were counted once. About 44% of the sample lies in the top ten. The patients picked for sequencing were ones in whom flow cytometry had shown an expansion of CD8+CD57+ cells. Sequencing was carried out using sorted CD4+, CD8+, or CD8+CD57+ T cells (not recorded which) from PBMCs. The origin of the receptors is a human donor with aplastic anemia.

This clonotype has a handful of counts. The V and J genes are TRBV27 and TRBJ1-4, with TRBD1 as a possible D gene (5 bases). With 7 bases removed from V and 4 bases from J, the gap between germline ends came to 13 bases. The CDR3 extends over 14 amino acids. Germline CDR1 reads MNHEY; CDR2 reads SMNVEV (reference sequence). The DNA of the CDR3 is TGTGCCAGCACCGCAGGGTTTGGTAATGAAAAACTGTTTTTT. This translates into CASTAGFGNEKLFF.

The chain employs TRBV2 and TRBJ2-7; TRBD1 matches 8 bases. Germline V gene sequence: CDR1 SNHLY, CDR2 FYNNEI. The CDR3 length is 15 residues. CDR3 nucleotide sequence: TGTGCTATTCAACCCCGGGACAGGAGGTCCTACGAGCAGTACTTC. Translation: CAIQPRDRRSYEQYF.

V and J are TRBV19 and TRBJ2-7; 8 positions match TRBD1. V gave up 4 bases and J gave up 5 bases; unmatched junction bases: 10. This CDR3 has 15 residues. Germline assignment: CDR1 LNHDA and CDR2 SQIVND (reference sequence). The CDR3 here is CASSTTLRGRDEQYF. CDR3 sequence (DNA): TGTGCCAGTAGTACGACTCTCAGGGGGCGGGACGAGCAGTACTTC. Drawing the rest from reference TRBV19 and TRBJ2-7, the complete variable domain is DGGITQSPKYLFRKEGQNVTLSCEQNLNHDAMYWYRQDPGQGLRLIYYSQIVNDFQKGDIAEGYSVSREKKESFPLTVTSAQKNPTAFYLCASSTTLRGRDEQYFGPGTRLTVT.

The chain joins TRBV10-3 to TRBJ2-7; 11 nucleotides line up with TRBD2. Trimming took 5 bases from V and 0 from J; bases not matched to a gene: 6. The germline gives CDR1 ENHRY, CDR2 SYGVKD. CDR3 length: 16 residues. CDR3 region: CAISRTSGQSSYEQYF. The CDR3 coding sequence is TGTGCCATCAGTAGGACTAGCGGGCAGAGCTCCTACGAGCAGTACTTC.

The chain joins TRBV10-1 to TRBJ2-5, with a tentative D call TRBD1 (6 bases). CDR3 length: 10 amino acids. Per germline, CDR1 WNHNN and CDR2 SYGVQD (reference sequence). The V end was cut by 6 bases, the J end by 13 bases, with 12 bases between. The CDR3 loop reads CASRRGKGYF. CDR3 sequence (DNA): TGCGCCAGCAGGAGGGGGAAAGGGTACTTC.

The chain combines TRBV19 with TRBJ1-2; TRBD1 might be the D (5 bases). V lost 3 bases and J 5 bases, leaving 10 bases between the germline ends. CDR1 and CDR2 (germline): LNHDA, SQIVND (reference sequence). This CDR3 is built from 13 residues. Here the CDR3 reads CASSIYGGYGYTF. The DNA of the CDR3 is TGTGCCAGTAGTATCTACGGGGGGTATGGCTACACCTTC.

This chain joins TRBV25-1 and TRBJ1-1; 7 bases map to TRBD1. V trimming: 3 bases; J trimming: 7 bases; junction bases outside the gene matches: 2. Germline loops: CDR1 MGHDK, CDR2 SYGVNS. This CDR3 has 12 residues. CDR3 in amino acids: CASSEGQYEAFF. The CDR3 DNA reads TGTGCCAGCAGTGAGGGACAGTATGAAGCTTTCTTT.

The V call is TRBV20-1, the J call TRBJ2-1; 11 bases align to TRBD2. The CDR3 totals 14 residues. J lost 10 bases, V lost 1 base, and 6 bases had no gene match. Germline CDR1 is DFQATT and CDR2 is SNEGSKA (reference sequence). CDR3 in amino acids: CSARVAGGQGEQFF. In DNA form, the CDR3 reads TGCAGTGCTAGAGTAGCGGGGGGGCAGGGGGAGCAGTTCTTC.

Concerning this clonotype itself: The limits of the CDR3 on the DNA are not certain, so only TCRdb's listed CDR3 is given. This sequence joins TRBV19 and TRBJ2-7. The CDR3 spans 15 amino acids, including both terminal residues. Germline values: CDR1 LNHDA, CDR2 SQIVND (reference sequence). CDR3 loop: CASSIVGSGNYERYF.

A remark on this clonotype: Germline and junction disagree at one end, which may indicate a read error. The rearrangement joins TRBV7-9 to TRBJ2-7; 10 bases map to TRBD1. Germline-derived CDR1 and CDR2 are SEHNR and FQNEAQ (reference sequence). This CDR3 has 14 amino acids. CDR3 loop: CASSPGQGIDEQYF. In nucleotides, the CDR3 is TGCGCCAGCAGCCCGGGACAGGGGATCGACGAGCAGTACTTC.

The CDR3 spells CASSQTSGRVYEQYF. CDR3 bases: TGTGCCAGCAGCCAGACTAGCGGGAGGGTGTACGAGCAGTACTTC. The rearrangement uses TRBV7-6 and TRBJ2-7; 14 bases are shared with TRBD2. Germline CDR1 is SGHVS and CDR2 is FNYEAQ. Losses at the gene ends were 5 bases for V and 4 bases for J; bases not matched to a gene: 4. This CDR3 has 15 amino acids. The whole variable domain, remainder taken from reference TRBV7-6 and TRBJ2-7, is GAGVSQSPRYKVTKRGQDVALRCDPISGHVSLYWYRQALGQGPEFLTYFNYEAQQDKSGLPNDRFSAERPEGSISTLTIQRTEQRDSAMYRCASSQTSGRVYEQYFGPGTRLTVT.

The chain uses TRBV12-3 or TRBV12-4 and TRBJ2-1; D not resolved. Trimming took 8 bases from V and 7 from J, leaving 12 bases between them. The CDR3 has 12 residues. The CDR3 nucleotides are TGTGCCAGCGGTTCTCAAGGTAATGAGCAGTTCTTC. This translates into CASGSQGNEQFF.

CDR3 sequence: CASSLATQDFF. For the CDR3, the DNA is TGTGCCAGCAGCTTAGCGACGCAAGATTTCTTT. The V and J genes are TRBV7-8 and TRBJ1-1, with D unclear. Germline loops: CDR1 SGHVS, CDR2 FQNEAQ. The CDR3 is 11 amino acids. Trimming pared 0 bases from V and 13 bases from J, leaving 9 bases between.

This clonotype was detected many times. CDR3 nucleotides: TGTGCCAGCAGCCACGGGACAGGGGGTGGTTCGAACACCGGGGAGCTGTTTTTT. It specifies CASSHGTGGGSNTGELFF. This rearrangement joins TRBV7-9 to TRBJ2-2; 11 bases are shared with TRBD1. The V segment lost 5 bases and the J segment 0 bases; nucleotides outside the gene matches: 8. The germline gives CDR1 SEHNR, CDR2 FQNEAQ (reference sequence). The CDR3 spans 18 residues.

V is TRBV5-1 and J is TRBJ2-7, with 15 bases identical to TRBD2. Germline trimming cut 4 bases from V and 5 bases from J; bases unmatched to any gene: 7. CDR1 SGHRS and CDR2 YFSETQ come from the germline V gene. The CDR3 length is 16 residues. The chain's CDR3 is CASSAGLAGGWNEQYF. Written as DNA, the CDR3 is TGCGCCAGCAGCGCCGGACTAGCGGGGGGGTGGAACGAGCAGTACTTC.

About this clonotype: This may be a read error: a much more frequent sequence differs by one nucleotide. The gene calls are TRBV10-3 and TRBJ1-2; D is possibly TRBD1 (6 bases). The CDR3 loop spans 13 amino acids. The germline gives CDR1 ENHRY, CDR2 SYGVKD. CDR3 DNA sequence: TGTGCCACCAGTGTAGGACAGTACTATGGCTACGCCTTC. It is translated as CATSVGQYYGYAF.

The table lists this clonotype with many counts. The gene calls are TRBV13 and TRBJ2-2, with D tentatively TRBD1 (5 bases). Trimming removed 4 bases from V and 4 bases from J, with 10 bases in between. The germline CDR1 and CDR2 sequences are PRHDT and FYEKMQ (reference sequence). The CDR3 spans 14 residues. CDR3 loop: CASSSGHFTGELFF. CDR3 in DNA: TGTGCCAGCAGCTCCGGACACTTCACCGGGGAGCTGTTTTTT.

This clonotype was seen only once. This chain connects TRBV7-9 to TRBJ2-5; D tentatively fits TRBD1 or TRBD2 (6 bases each). This CDR3 is built from 15 residues. V was shortened by 5 bases and J by 5 bases, with 18 bases between the two germline ends. Germline CDR1 SEHNR, CDR2 FQNEAQ (reference sequence). This CDR3 is CASSLGTTGGETQYF. In nucleotides, the CDR3 is TGTGCCAGCAGCCTCGGGACAACTGGAGGGGAGACCCAGTACTTC.

The rearrangement links TRBV7-2 to TRBJ2-7; D is ambiguous. Trimming cost V 5 bases and J 0 bases, with 14 bases left between them. The germline gives CDR1 SGHTA, CDR2 FQGNSA. This CDR3 spans 15 amino acids. CDR3 sequence (DNA): TGTGCCAGCAGCCTGACCTTGTCGGGCTCCTACGAGCAGTACTTC. Amino acids: CASSLTLSGSYEQYF. Combining the CDR3 with reference TRBV7-2 and TRBJ2-7 gives the whole variable domain GAGVSQSPSNKVTEKGKDVELRCDPISGHTALYWYRQSLGQGLEFLIYFQGNSAPDKSGLPSDRFSAERTGGSVSTLTIQRTQQEDSAVYLCASSLTLSGSYEQYFGPGTRLTVT.

The chain carries TRBV7-2 and TRBJ2-7; 7 bases align to TRBD1. There are 13 residues in the CDR3. Unmatched junction bases numbered 5, after V lost 4 bases and J lost 5 bases. CDR1 SGHTA and CDR2 FQGNSA come from the germline V gene. The DNA of the CDR3 is TGTGCCAGCAGCTCGACAGGGTGGGACGAGCAGTACTTC. Its translation is CASSSTGWDEQYF.

This clonotype showed up just a few times. This CDR3 reads CATSRDKARYEQYF. In DNA, the CDR3 is TGTGCCACCAGCAGAGATAAGGCCAGATACGAGCAGTACTTC. The chain joins TRBV15 to TRBJ2-7; no firm D call. V lost 0 bases to trimming and J lost 4 bases, with 10 bases between them. The CDR3 contains 14 residues. Germline V gene data show CDR1 as LNHNV and CDR2 as YYDKDF (reference sequence). Drawing the rest from reference TRBV15 and TRBJ2-7, the complete variable domain is DAMVIQNPRYQVTQFGKPVTLSCSQTLNHNVMYWYQQKSSQAPKLLFHYYDKDFNNEADTPDNFQSRRPNTSFCFLDIRSPGLGDTAMYLCATSRDKARYEQYFGPGTRLTVT.

In this sample, this clonotype turned up many times. This chain joins TRBV7-9 and TRBJ1-1; D ambiguous. The CDR3 extends over 14 amino acids. The germline V gene encodes CDR1 SEHNR and CDR2 FQNEAQ (reference sequence). V dropped 4 bases and J dropped 1 base, with 10 bases sitting between them. The CDR3 loop reads CASSSTEENTEAFF. CDR3 sequence (DNA): TGTGCCAGCAGCTCAACAGAAGAGAACACTGAAGCTTTCTTT.

The gene calls are TRBV7-6 and TRBJ2-1; 8 positions match TRBD2. J was trimmed by 5 bases and V by 1 base; bases with no gene match: 4. Germline CDR1 reads SGHVS; CDR2 reads FNYEAQ. The length of the CDR3 is 15 residues. The CDR3 region is CASSLVSGANNEQFF. The CDR3 DNA follows: TGTGCCAGCAGCTTAGTTAGCGGGGCAAACAATGAGCAGTTCTTC.

The chain combines TRBV10-3 with TRBJ2-1; 9 nucleotides line up with TRBD1. The CDR3 contains 15 residues. Germline V gives CDR1 ENHRY, CDR2 SYGVKD. V trimming: 6 bases; J trimming: 8 bases; junction bases outside the gene matches: 11. The CDR3 nucleotides are TGTGCCATCAGGAAAGAGGGACAGGGAAACGATGAGCAGTTCTTC. Its translation: CAIRKEGQGNDEQFF.

V and J are TRBV10-2 and TRBJ2-7; the match to TRBD2 covers 8 bases. Germline V gene sequence: CDR1 WSHSY, CDR2 SAAADI. Trimming at V came to 3 bases and at J to 3 bases, leaving 4 bases not matched to a gene. The length of the CDR3 is 14 residues. The CDR3 protein is CASSDGLAGYEQYF. The CDR3 coding sequence is TGCGCCAGCAGTGATGGTCTAGCGGGCTACGAGCAGTACTTC.

This clonotype turned up a few times. The chain combines TRBV20-1 with TRBJ1-5; D perhaps matches TRBD1 (6 bases). CDR1 is DFQATT, CDR2 SNEGSKA, per germline (reference sequence). CDR3 length: 16 residues. With 4 bases removed from V and 1 base from J, the gap between germline ends came to 17 bases. CDR3 sequence (DNA): TGCAGTGCTATGTTAAGGGGGGCCCCGAGCAATCAGCCCCAGCATTTT. The encoded protein is CSAMLRGAPSNQPQHF.

This clonotype came up many times. The chain combines TRBV10-3 with TRBJ2-7, with D possibly TRBD1 on 5 matching bases. CDR3 length: 10 residues. V was pared by 2 bases and J by 9 bases, with 5 bases between. Germline V gene lookup returns CDR1 ENHRY and CDR2 SYGVKD. The CDR3 coding sequence is TGTGCCATCAGTGAGCAGGGGCAGTACTTC. Translated, it gives CAISEQGQYF.

The CDR3 here is CASSLRPAGTGSEAFF. For the CDR3, the DNA is TGTGCCAGCAGCTTACGACCAGCCGGGACAGGGTCTGAAGCTTTCTTT. The chain recombines TRBV7-2 with TRBJ1-1, with 9 bases identical to TRBD1. V lost 2 bases to trimming and J lost 6 bases; unmatched junction nucleotides: 10. This CDR3 is 16 amino acids long. Per the germline V gene, CDR1 is SGHTA and CDR2 is FQGNSA. The full variable domain, completed using reference TRBV7-2 and TRBJ1-1, is GAGVSQSPSNKVTEKGKDVELRCDPISGHTALYWYRQSLGQGLEFLIYFQGNSAPDKSGLPSDRFSAERTGGSVSTLTIQRTQQEDSAVYLCASSLRPAGTGSEAFFGQGTRLTVV.

The chain uses TRBV3-1 and TRBJ2-6; 7 nucleotides agree with TRBD2. Germline V gene sequence: CDR1 LGHDT, CDR2 YNNKEL (reference sequence). This CDR3 region has 20 residues. Trimming at V came to 4 bases and at J to 0 bases, leaving 15 bases not matched to a gene. The CDR3 sequence: CASSLVHGGTETSGANVLTF. CDR3 coding DNA: TGTGCCAGCAGCCTAGTTCACGGGGGGACCGAGACCTCTGGGGCCAACGTCCTGACTTTC.